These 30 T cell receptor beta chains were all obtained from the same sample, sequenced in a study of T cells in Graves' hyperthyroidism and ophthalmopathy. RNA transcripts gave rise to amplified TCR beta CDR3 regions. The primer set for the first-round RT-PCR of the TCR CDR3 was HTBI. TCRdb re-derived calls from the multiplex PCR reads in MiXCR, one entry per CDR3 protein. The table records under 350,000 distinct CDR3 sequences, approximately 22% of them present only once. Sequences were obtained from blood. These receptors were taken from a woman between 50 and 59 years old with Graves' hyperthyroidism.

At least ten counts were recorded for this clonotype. This chain's CDR3 is CASSQTALKNIQYF. The CDR3 DNA sequence: TGTGCCAGCAGCCAGACAGCTTTAAAAAACATTCAGTACTTC. The rearrangement joins TRBV11-3 to TRBJ2-4; TRBD1 might be the D (5 bases). There are 14 residues in the CDR3. The V end was cut by 5 bases, the J end by 4 bases, with 12 bases between. Germline V lookup: CDR1 SGHNT, CDR2 YENEEA.

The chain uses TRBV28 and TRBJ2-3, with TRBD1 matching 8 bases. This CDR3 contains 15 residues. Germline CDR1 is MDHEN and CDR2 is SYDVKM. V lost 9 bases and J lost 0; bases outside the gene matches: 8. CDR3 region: CASRGDRTSTDTQYF. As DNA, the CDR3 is TGTGCCAGTCGAGGGGACAGGACTAGCACAGATACGCAGTATTTT.

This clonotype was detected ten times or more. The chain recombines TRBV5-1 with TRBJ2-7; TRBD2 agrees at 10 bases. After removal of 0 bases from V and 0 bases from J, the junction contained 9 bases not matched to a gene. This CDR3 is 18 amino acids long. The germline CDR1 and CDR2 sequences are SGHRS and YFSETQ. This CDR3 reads CASSLGVLAGASSYEQYF. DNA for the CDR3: TGCGCCAGCAGCTTGGGCGTGCTAGCGGGAGCAAGCTCCTACGAGCAGTACTTC. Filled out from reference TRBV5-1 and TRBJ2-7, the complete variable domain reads KAGVTQTPRYLIKTRGQQVTLSCSPISGHRSVSWYQQTPGQGLQFLFEYFSETQRNKGNFPGRFSGRQFSNSRSEMNVSTLELGDSALYLCASSLGVLAGASSYEQYFGPGTRLTVT.

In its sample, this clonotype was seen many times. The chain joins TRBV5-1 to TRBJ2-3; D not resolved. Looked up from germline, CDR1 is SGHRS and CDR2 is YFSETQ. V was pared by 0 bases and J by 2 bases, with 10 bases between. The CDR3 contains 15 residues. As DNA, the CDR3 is TGCGCCAGCAGCTTGGTTCTGGGGAACACAGATACGCAGTATTTT. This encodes CASSLVLGNTDTQYF.

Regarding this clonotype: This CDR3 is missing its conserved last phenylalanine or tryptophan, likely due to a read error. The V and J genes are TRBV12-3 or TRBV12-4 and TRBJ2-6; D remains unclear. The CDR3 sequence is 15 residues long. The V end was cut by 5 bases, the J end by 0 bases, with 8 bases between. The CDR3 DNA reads TGTGCCAGCAGTCGACTGGGCTCTGGGGCCAACGTCCTGACTCTC. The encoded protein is CASSRLGSGANVLTL.

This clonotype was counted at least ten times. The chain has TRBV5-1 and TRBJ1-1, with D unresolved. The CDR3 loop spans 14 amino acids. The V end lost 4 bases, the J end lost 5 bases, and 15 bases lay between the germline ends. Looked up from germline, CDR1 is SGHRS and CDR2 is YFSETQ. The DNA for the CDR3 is TGCGCCAGCAGCGCGACGTCCGGGAGTACTGAAGCTTTCTTT. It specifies CASSATSGSTEAFF.

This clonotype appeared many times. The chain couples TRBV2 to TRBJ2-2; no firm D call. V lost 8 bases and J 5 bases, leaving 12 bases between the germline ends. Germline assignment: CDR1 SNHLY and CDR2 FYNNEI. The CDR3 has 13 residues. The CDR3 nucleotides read TGTGCCAGCGCCCTAGGGATTACCGGGGAGCTGTTTTTT. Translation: CASALGITGELFF.

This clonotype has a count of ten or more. The CDR3 loop is CASSYSPTSGIHNEQFF. The CDR3 DNA is TGTGCCAGCAGCTACTCGCCGACTAGCGGGATACACAATGAGCAGTTCTTC. This chain joins TRBV12-3 or TRBV12-4 and TRBJ2-1, with 11 nucleotides matching TRBD2. The CDR3 length is 17 residues. V lost 6 bases and J lost 5; bases outside the gene matches: 12.

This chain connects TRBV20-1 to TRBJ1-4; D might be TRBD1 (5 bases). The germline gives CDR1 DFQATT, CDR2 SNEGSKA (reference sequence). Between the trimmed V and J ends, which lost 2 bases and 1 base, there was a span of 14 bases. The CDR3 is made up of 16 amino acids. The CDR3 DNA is TGCAGTGCTAGACCCTCAACAGGTTTAACTAATGAAAAACTGTTTTTT. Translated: CSARPSTGLTNEKLFF.

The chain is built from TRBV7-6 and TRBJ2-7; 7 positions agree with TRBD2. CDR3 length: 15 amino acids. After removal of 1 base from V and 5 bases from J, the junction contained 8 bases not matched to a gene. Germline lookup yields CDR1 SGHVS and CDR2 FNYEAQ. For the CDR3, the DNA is TGTGCCAGCAGCTTAGGGGGCGGGAGTTACGACGAGCAGTACTTC. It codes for CASSLGGGSYDEQYF.

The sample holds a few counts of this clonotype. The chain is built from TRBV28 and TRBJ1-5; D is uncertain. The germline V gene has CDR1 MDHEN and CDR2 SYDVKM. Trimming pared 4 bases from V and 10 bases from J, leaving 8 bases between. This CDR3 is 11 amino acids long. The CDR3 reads CASSSRGPQHF. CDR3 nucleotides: TGTGCCAGCAGTTCCCGAGGTCCCCAGCATTTT.

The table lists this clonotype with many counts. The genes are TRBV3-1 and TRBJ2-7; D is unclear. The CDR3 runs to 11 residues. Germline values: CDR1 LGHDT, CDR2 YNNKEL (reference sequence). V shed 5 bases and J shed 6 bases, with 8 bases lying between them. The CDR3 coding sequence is TGTGCCAGCAGCTCAGGTGGCGAGCAGTACTTC. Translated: CASSSGGEQYF.

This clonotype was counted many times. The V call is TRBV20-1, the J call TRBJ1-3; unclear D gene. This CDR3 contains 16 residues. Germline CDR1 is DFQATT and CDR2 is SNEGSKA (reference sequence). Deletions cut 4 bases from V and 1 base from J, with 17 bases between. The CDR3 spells CSAKGRRDPSGNTIYF. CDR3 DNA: TGCAGTGCTAAAGGGCGGCGCGACCCATCTGGAAACACCATATATTTT.

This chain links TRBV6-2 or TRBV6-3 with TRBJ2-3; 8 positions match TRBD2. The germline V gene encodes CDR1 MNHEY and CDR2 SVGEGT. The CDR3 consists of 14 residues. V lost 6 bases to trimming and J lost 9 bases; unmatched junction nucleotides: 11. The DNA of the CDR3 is TGTGCCAGCAGACCACTAGCGGCCGGGGGCACGCAGTATTTT. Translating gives CASRPLAAGGTQYF.

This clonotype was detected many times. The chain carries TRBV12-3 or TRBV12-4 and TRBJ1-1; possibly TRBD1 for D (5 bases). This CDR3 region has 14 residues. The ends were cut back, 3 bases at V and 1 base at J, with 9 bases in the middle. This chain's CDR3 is CASSFSGTNTEAFF. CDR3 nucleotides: TGTGCCAGCAGTTTTTCAGGGACGAACACTGAAGCTTTCTTT.

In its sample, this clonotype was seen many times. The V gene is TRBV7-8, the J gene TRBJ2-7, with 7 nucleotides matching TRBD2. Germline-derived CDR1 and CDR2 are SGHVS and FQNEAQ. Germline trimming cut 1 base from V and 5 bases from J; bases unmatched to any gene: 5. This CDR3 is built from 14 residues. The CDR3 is CASSLEGGRNEQYF. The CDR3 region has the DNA TGTGCCAGCAGCTTAGAAGGCGGGAGAAACGAGCAGTACTTC.

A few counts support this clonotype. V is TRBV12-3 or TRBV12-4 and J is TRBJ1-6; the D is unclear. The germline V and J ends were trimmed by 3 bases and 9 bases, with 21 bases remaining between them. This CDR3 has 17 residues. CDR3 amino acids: CASSFVVGKFLSSPLHF. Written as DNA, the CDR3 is TGTGCCAGCAGTTTCGTGGTGGGCAAATTTTTAAGTTCACCCCTCCACTTT.

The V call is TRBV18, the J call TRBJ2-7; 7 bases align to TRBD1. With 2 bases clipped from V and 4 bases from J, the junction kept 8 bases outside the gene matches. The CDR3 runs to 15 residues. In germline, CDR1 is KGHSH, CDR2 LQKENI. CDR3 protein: CASSPGSTGVYEQYF. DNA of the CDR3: TGTGCCAGCTCACCAGGGAGTACAGGGGTATACGAGCAGTACTTC.

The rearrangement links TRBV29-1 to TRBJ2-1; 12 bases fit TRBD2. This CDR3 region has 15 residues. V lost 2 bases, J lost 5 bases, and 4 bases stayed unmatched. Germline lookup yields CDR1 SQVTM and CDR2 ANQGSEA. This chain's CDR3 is CSVEILAGGHNEQFF. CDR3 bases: TGCAGCGTTGAAATACTAGCGGGGGGCCACAATGAGCAGTTCTTC.

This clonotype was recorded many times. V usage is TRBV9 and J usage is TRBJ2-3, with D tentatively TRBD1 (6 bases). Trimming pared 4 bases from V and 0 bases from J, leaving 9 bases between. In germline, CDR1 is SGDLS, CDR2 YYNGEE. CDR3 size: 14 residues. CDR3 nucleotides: TGTGCCAGCAGCCCGAGGGGGAGCACAGATACGCAGTATTTT. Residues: CASSPRGSTDTQYF.

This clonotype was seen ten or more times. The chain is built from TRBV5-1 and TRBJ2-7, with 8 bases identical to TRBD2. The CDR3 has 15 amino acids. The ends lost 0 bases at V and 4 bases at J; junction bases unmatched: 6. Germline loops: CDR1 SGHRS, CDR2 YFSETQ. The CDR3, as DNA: TGCGCCAGCAGCTTGGCGGCGGGGGGCCTTTACGAGCAGTACTTC. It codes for CASSLAAGGLYEQYF.

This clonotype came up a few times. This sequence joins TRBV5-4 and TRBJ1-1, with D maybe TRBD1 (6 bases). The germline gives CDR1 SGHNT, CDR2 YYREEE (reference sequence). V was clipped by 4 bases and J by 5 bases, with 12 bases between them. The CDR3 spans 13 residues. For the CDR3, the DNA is TGTGCCAGCAGCCTCGGGGGGACAACTGAAGCTTTCTTT. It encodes CASSLGGTTEAFF.

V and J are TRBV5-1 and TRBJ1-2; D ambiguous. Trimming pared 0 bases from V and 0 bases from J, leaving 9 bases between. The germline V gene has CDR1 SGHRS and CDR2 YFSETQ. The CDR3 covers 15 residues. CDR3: CASSLEGPANYGYTF. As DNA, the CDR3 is TGCGCCAGCAGCTTGGAAGGTCCGGCTAACTATGGCTACACCTTC.

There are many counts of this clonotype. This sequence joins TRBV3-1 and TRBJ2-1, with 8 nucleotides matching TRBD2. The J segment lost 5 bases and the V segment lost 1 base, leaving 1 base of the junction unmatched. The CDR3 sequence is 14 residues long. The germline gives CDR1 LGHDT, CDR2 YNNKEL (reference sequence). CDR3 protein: CASSQATSDNEQFF. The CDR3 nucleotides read TGTGCCAGCAGCCAAGCGACTAGCGACAATGAGCAGTTCTTC.

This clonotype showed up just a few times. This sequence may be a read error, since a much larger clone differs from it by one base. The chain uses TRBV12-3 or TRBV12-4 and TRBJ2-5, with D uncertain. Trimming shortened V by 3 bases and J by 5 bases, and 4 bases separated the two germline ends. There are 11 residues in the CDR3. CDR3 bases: TGTGCCAGCAGTTTTTGGGAGACCCAGTACTTC. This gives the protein CASSFWETQYF.

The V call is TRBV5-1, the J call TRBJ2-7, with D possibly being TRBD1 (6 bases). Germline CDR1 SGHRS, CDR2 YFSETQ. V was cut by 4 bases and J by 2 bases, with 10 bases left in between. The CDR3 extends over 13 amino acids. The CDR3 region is CASSVRDTYEQYF. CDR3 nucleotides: TGCGCCAGCAGCGTCCGGGACACCTACGAGCAGTACTTC.

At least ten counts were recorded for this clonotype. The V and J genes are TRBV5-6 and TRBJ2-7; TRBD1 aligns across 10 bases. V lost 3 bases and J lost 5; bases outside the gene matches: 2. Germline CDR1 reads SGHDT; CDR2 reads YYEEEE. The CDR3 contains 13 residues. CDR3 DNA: TGTGCCAGCAGCTACGGGACAGGGGACGAGCAGTACTTC. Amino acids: CASSYGTGDEQYF.

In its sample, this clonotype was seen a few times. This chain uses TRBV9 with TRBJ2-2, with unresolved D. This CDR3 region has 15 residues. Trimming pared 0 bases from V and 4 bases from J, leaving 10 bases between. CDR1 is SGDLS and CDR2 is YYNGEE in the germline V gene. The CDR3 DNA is TGTGCCAGCAGCGTAGGTGTCATCGCCACCGGGGAGCTGTTTTTT. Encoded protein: CASSVGVIATGELFF.

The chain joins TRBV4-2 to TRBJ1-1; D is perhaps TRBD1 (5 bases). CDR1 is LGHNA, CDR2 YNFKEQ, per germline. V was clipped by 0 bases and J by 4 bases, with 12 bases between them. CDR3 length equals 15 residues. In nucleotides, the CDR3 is TGTGCCAGCAGCCAAGACCCCGCCAGGGCCACTGAAGCTTTCTTT. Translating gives CASSQDPARATEAFF.

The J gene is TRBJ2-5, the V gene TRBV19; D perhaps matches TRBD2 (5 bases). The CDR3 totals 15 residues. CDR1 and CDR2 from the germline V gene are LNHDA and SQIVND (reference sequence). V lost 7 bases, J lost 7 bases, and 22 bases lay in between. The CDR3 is CASKMSSVTLGTQYF. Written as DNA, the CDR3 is TGTGCCAGTAAGATGAGTAGCGTTACATTAGGGACCCAGTACTTC.